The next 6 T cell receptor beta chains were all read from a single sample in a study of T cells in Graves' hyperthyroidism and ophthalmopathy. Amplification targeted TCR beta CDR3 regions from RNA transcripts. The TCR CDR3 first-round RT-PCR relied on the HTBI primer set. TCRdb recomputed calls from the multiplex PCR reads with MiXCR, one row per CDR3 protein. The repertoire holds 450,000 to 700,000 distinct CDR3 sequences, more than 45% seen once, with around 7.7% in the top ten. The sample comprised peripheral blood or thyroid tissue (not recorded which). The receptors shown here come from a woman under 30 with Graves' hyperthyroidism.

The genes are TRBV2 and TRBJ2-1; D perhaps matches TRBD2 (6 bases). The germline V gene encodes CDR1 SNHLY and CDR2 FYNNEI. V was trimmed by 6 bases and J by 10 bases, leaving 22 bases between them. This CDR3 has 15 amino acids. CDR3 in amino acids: CASSTELAGLVEQFF. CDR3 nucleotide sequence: TGTGCCAGCAGCACGGAACTAGCTGGCCTTGTGGAGCAGTTCTTC.

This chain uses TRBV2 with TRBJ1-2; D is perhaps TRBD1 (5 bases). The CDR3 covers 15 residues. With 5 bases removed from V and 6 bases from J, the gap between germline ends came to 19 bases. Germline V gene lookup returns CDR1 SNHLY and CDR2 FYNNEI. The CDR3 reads CASSYGTGGLDGYTF. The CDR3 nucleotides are TGTGCCAGCAGTTACGGGACTGGGGGATTAGATGGCTACACCTTC.

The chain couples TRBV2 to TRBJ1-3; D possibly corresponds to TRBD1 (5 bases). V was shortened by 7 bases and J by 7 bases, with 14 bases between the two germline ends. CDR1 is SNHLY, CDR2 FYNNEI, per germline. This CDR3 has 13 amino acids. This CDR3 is CASITGTLNTIYF. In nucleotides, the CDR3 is TGTGCCAGCATAACCGGGACTTTGAACACCATATATTTT.

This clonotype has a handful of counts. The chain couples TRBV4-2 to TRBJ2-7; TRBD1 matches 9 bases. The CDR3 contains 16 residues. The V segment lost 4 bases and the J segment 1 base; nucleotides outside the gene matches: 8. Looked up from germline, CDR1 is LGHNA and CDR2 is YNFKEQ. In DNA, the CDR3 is TGTGCCAGCAGCCCCCGGACAGGGGTTCGGTCCTACGAGCAGTACTTC. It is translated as CASSPRTGVRSYEQYF.

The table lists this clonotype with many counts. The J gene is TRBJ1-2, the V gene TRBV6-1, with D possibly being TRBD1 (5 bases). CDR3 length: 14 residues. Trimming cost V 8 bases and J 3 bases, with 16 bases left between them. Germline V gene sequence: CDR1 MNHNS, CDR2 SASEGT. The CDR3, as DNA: TGTGCCAGCGGTTTGTACGGCAGGGACTATGGCTACACCTTC. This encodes CASGLYGRDYGYTF.

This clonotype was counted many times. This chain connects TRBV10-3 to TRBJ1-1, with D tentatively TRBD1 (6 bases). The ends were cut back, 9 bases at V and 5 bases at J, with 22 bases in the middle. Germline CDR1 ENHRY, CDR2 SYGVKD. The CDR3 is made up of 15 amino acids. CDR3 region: CAIGTSGGRLTEAFF. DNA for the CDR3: TGTGCCATTGGGACATCAGGCGGTAGGCTAACTGAAGCTTTCTTT.